The next 8 T cell receptor beta chains were all read from a single sample in a study of Ad26.COV2.S vaccination and SARS-CoV-2 variants. TCRdb keeps only in-frame clones here, not all; method: immunoSEQ multiplex PCR. Among about 410,000 clones listed, roughly 90% were seen once. Treatment defined: 15 to 20 received Ad26.COV2.S at low or high dose, single or two shots; 5 received placebo; per-sample allocation not given. It was on day 63 after the first vaccine or placebo injection that samples were taken. The material sequenced was peripheral blood, taken in a trial of Ad26.COV2.S vaccine versus placebo. These receptors came from a person between 18 and 65 years old who received the Ad26.COV2.S COVID-19 vaccine or a placebo.

The chain is built from TRBV5-6 and TRBJ1-1; D is uncertain. The V end was cut by 2 bases, the J end by 1 base, with 3 bases between. Germline assignment: CDR1 SGHDT and CDR2 YYEEEE. The CDR3 totals 12 residues. This CDR3 is CASSFTNTEAFF. For the CDR3, the DNA is TGTGCCAGCAGCTTTACGAACACTGAAGCTTTCTTT.

This clone was counted once. The V gene is TRBV7-9, the J gene TRBJ2-7; 9 positions match TRBD1. V gave up 2 bases and J gave up 5 bases; unmatched junction bases: 7. CDR3 size: 15 residues. Germline CDR1 and CDR2: SEHNR and FQNEAQ (reference sequence). CDR3 residues: CASSLRGQGSNEQYF. CDR3 nucleotide sequence: TGTGCCAGCAGCTTACGAGGACAGGGGTCCAACGAGCAGTACTTC.

The chain carries TRBV15 and TRBJ2-7, with 9 bases identical to TRBD1. Germline assignment: CDR1 LNHNV and CDR2 YYDKDF (reference sequence). The CDR3 sequence is 14 residues long. V dropped 9 bases and J dropped 7; count of bases not matched to a gene: 13. The CDR3, as DNA: TGTGCCACTGGCCGTACAGGGGGCGTCGAGGAGCAGTACTTC. Residues: CATGRTGGVEEQYF.

The chain is built from TRBV5-4 and TRBJ1-2; 7 bases agree with TRBD1. There are 16 residues in the CDR3. CDR1 is SGHNT and CDR2 is YYREEE in the germline V gene (reference sequence). Trimming cost V 3 bases and J 6 bases; bases outside gene matches: 14. CDR3: CASSSYSTGVGDGYTF. CDR3 nucleotides: TGTGCCAGCAGCTCATACAGTACAGGGGTTGGGGATGGCTACACCTTC.

DNA for the CDR3: TGTGCCAGTAGGGATCAACTAGCGGGGGGCCGTGGAACGCAGTATTTT. Translation gives CASRDQLAGGRGTQYF. The chain combines TRBV19 with TRBJ2-3, with 12 bases lining up with TRBD2. V was pared by 6 bases and J by 9 bases, with 13 bases of the junction left unmatched. CDR3 length: 16 amino acids. Per the germline V gene, CDR1 is LNHDA and CDR2 is SQIVND (reference sequence).

The chain combines TRBV7-2 with TRBJ1-6; D is unresolved. Looked up from germline, CDR1 is SGHTA and CDR2 is FQGNSA. The CDR3 loop spans 15 amino acids. Trimming left V 5 bases short and J 8 bases short, with 16 bases between. Here the CDR3 reads CASSLLEKPYSPLHF. The CDR3, as DNA: TGTGCCAGCAGCCTCTTAGAAAAGCCGTATTCACCCCTCCACTTT. Based on the CDR3 plus reference TRBV7-2 and TRBJ1-6, the full variable domain is GAGVSQSPSNKVTEKGKDVELRCDPISGHTALYWYRQSLGQGLEFLIYFQGNSAPDKSGLPSDRFSAERTGGSVSTLTIQRTQQEDSAVYLCASSLLEKPYSPLHFGNGTRLTVT.

The V and J genes are TRBV3-1 (or the pseudogene TRBV3-2) and TRBJ1-5, with D possibly TRBD1 on 5 matching bases. The CDR3 spans 13 residues. Trimming took 4 bases from V and 5 from J, leaving 9 bases between them. Germline V CDR1 and CDR2: LGHDT, YNNKEL (reference sequence). The CDR3 sequence is CASSRGIDQPQHF. The CDR3 nucleotides read TGTGCCAGCAGCCGGGGCATAGATCAGCCCCAGCATTTT.

The chain uses TRBV2 and TRBJ2-7; D unresolved. Trimming pared 1 base from V and 3 bases from J, leaving 7 bases between. CDR1 is SNHLY and CDR2 is FYNNEI in the germline V gene. The CDR3 has 13 residues. The CDR3 protein is CASSEGPFYEQYF. CDR3 bases: TGTGCCAGCAGTGAAGGCCCTTTCTACGAGCAGTACTTC.